What follows are 20 T cell receptor beta chains derived from one specimen sequenced in a study of cytomegalovirus exposure and HLA in healthy donors. PCR was performed using 60 Vbeta and 13 Jbeta primers. Some clones are missing from TCRdb's copy, which holds only in-frame ones; the method was immunoSEQ multiplex PCR. The table records 160,000 or so clones, just under 80% of them present only once. The material sequenced was PBMCs. These receptors were taken from a woman in her 50s in good health and CMV-seronegative.

The chain has TRBV14 and TRBJ2-7; 7 nucleotides match TRBD1. This CDR3 comprises 15 residues. V was clipped by 3 bases and J by 1 base; unmatched bases: 6. Germline CDR1 reads SGHDN; CDR2 reads FVKESK. CDR3 residues: CASSQGQTRSYEQYF. In nucleotides, the CDR3 is TGTGCCAGCAGCCAGGGACAGACGAGGTCCTACGAGCAGTACTTC. The full variable domain, in which reference TRBV14 and TRBJ2-7 provide the parts outside the CDR3, is EAGVTQFPSHSVIEKGQTVTLRCDPISGHDNLYWYRRVMGKEIKFLLHFVKESKQDESGMPNNRFLAERTGGTYSTLKVQPAELEDSGVYFCASSQGQTRSYEQYFGPGTRLTVT.

The V gene is TRBV6-4, the J gene TRBJ1-1; 8 bases are shared with TRBD1. Trimming cost V 6 bases and J 10 bases; bases outside gene matches: 7. CDR1 and CDR2 (germline): MRHNA, SNTAGT. The CDR3 spans 12 residues. The CDR3 spells CASSDGQGRAFF. DNA for the CDR3: TGTGCCAGCAGCGACGGACAGGGTCGAGCTTTCTTT.

This rearrangement joins TRBV7-2 to TRBJ2-7; 7 bases align to TRBD1. CDR3 size: 13 residues. After removal of 5 bases from V and 1 base from J, the junction contained 2 bases not matched to a gene. Per the germline V gene, CDR1 is SGHTA and CDR2 is FQGNSA. The CDR3 loop reads CASSTGASYEQYF. The DNA for the CDR3 is TGTGCCAGCAGCACAGGGGCATCCTACGAGCAGTACTTC.

About this clone: At the DNA level, this CDR3 is encoded by other sequences in the same sample as well. The genes are TRBV28 and TRBJ1-1; the D is unclear. This CDR3 comprises 11 residues. V was shortened by 6 bases and J by 1 base, with 3 bases between the two germline ends. The germline V gene encodes CDR1 MDHEN and CDR2 SYDVKM. The CDR3 region is CASSRNTEAFF. CDR3 nucleotides: TGTGCCAGCAGCCGGAACACTGAAGCTTTCTTT.

CDR3 nucleotide sequence: TGTGCCAGCAGCCAAGTGCTAGCGGGAGGGTTCGAGCAGTACTTC. Translation: CASSQVLAGGFEQYF. The chain combines TRBV14 with TRBJ2-7, with 12 positions matching TRBD2. The CDR3 is 15 residues long. In germline, CDR1 is SGHDN, CDR2 FVKESK. After removal of 1 base from V and 6 bases from J, the junction contained 4 bases not matched to a gene.

The chain carries TRBV6-5 and TRBJ2-1; D is undetermined. Trimming pared 6 bases from V and 8 bases from J, leaving 14 bases between. The CDR3 is 13 residues long. Germline V lookup: CDR1 MNHEY, CDR2 SVGAGI. The CDR3 nucleotides read TGTGCCAGCAGCCCCCCCGGAGCTCATGAGCAGTTCTTC. It codes for CASSPPGAHEQFF.

On this clone itself: Other nucleotide sequences in the sample specify the same CDR3. This rearrangement joins TRBV18 to TRBJ2-1; TRBD2 matches 8 bases. This CDR3 has 14 amino acids. Germline loops: CDR1 KGHSH, CDR2 LQKENI. The V segment lost 1 base and the J segment 5 bases; nucleotides outside the gene matches: 1. The DNA for the CDR3 is TGTGCCAGCTCACCACTAGCGGGGAACAATGAGCAGTTCTTC. It codes for CASSPLAGNNEQFF.

The V and J genes are TRBV6-6 and TRBJ2-7, with D tentatively TRBD2 (7 bases). V dropped 0 bases and J dropped 4 bases, with 16 bases sitting between them. Germline V gene lookup returns CDR1 MNHNY and CDR2 SVGAGI (reference sequence). This CDR3 contains 16 residues. The CDR3 nucleotides are TGTGCCAGCAGTTACTCGACGGGGGGCTCAATTTACGAGCAGTACTTC. The encoded protein is CASSYSTGGSIYEQYF.

This clone appeared a single time. The chain uses TRBV19 and TRBJ1-2; D gene unclear. V was pared by 6 bases and J by 0 bases, with 11 bases between. Germline CDR1 LNHDA, CDR2 SQIVND (reference sequence). The CDR3 runs 14 residues. DNA of the CDR3: TGTGCCAGTAGGCGTGGCGGAGCTAACTATGGCTACACCTTC. Translating it yields CASRRGGANYGYTF. The entire variable domain, with the rest obtained from reference TRBV19 and TRBJ1-2, is as follows: DGGITQSPKYLFRKEGQNVTLSCEQNLNHDAMYWYRQDPGQGLRLIYYSQIVNDFQKGDIAEGYSVSREKKESFPLTVTSAQKNPTAFYLCASRRGGANYGYTFGSGTRLTVV.

This clone was picked up a small number of times. The chain recombines TRBV2 with TRBJ1-5, with D tentatively TRBD1 (5 bases). Germline assignment: CDR1 SNHLY and CDR2 FYNNEI. Deletions cut 3 bases from V and 12 bases from J, with 12 bases between. The CDR3 length is 12 residues. In DNA form, the CDR3 reads TGTGCCAGCAGTGACTACGACAGATACCAGCATTTT. Its protein is CASSDYDRYQHF.

The J gene is TRBJ1-2, the V gene TRBV19; tentatively, D is TRBD1 (6 bases). From germline, CDR1 is LNHDA and CDR2 SQIVND (reference sequence). V shed 5 bases and J shed 8 bases, with 21 bases lying between them. CDR3 length equals 15 residues. The CDR3 bases are TGTGCCAGTAGTGACCCCGGACAGACCGTTATCGGCTACACCTTC. It encodes CASSDPGQTVIGYTF.

The chain recombines TRBV28 with TRBJ2-7; 10 positions match TRBD2. Germline CDR1 MDHEN, CDR2 SYDVKM. The CDR3 length is 16 residues. Losses at the gene ends were 6 bases for V and 3 bases for J; bases not matched to a gene: 11. The CDR3 DNA follows: TGTGCCAGCAGGACTAGAAGTAGCGGGAGGCTCTACGAGCAGTACTTC. Amino acid sequence: CASRTRSSGRLYEQYF. The full variable domain, its missing parts supplied by reference TRBV28 and TRBJ2-7, is DVKVTQSSRYLVKRTGEKVFLECVQDMDHENMFWYRQDPGLGLRLIYFSYDVKMKEKGDIPEGYSVSREKKERFSLILESASTNQTSMYLCASRTRSSGRLYEQYFGPGTRLTVT.

This chain joins TRBV20-1 and TRBJ2-2; D unresolved. Germline V gives CDR1 DFQATT, CDR2 SNEGSKA (reference sequence). Trimming pared 3 bases from V and 6 bases from J, leaving 5 bases between. This CDR3 is built from 11 residues. Here the CDR3 DNA reads TGCAGTGCTAGCCGAGCCGGGGAGCTGTTTTTT. This encodes CSASRAGELFF.

This clone was detected a few times. This chain uses TRBV7-2 with TRBJ1-2, with D unresolved. V dropped 1 base and J dropped 6 bases, with 6 bases sitting between them. Germline CDR1 and CDR2: SGHTA and FQGNSA. This CDR3 region has 12 residues. For the CDR3, the DNA is TGTGCCAGCAGCTTAGTGGGAGATGGCTACACCTTC. It translates to CASSLVGDGYTF.

The V call is TRBV28, the J call TRBJ2-6; D perhaps matches TRBD1 (6 bases). The germline gives CDR1 MDHEN, CDR2 SYDVKM. Trimming pared 4 bases from V and 0 bases from J, leaving 16 bases between. This CDR3 has 18 residues. This CDR3 is CASSSPLGASSGANVLTF. The CDR3 nucleotides are TGTGCCAGCAGTTCCCCTTTGGGGGCAAGCTCTGGGGCCAACGTCCTGACTTTC.

This clone came up once. The chain couples TRBV7-2 to TRBJ2-5; perhaps TRBD2 as D (7 bases). TRBJ2-7 explains the end of the DNA better; the J call may be wrong. Germline V gene sequence: CDR1 SGHTA, CDR2 FQGNSA. The length of the CDR3 is 15 residues. CDR3 bases: TGTGCCAGCAGCCCTAGAAGAGCGGGACAATACGAGCAGTACTTC. The encoded protein is CASSPRRAGQYEQYF.

This clone occurred a few times. The chain recombines TRBV5-1 with TRBJ2-2, with 10 bases lining up with TRBD1. The CDR3 loop spans 17 amino acids. Germline lookup yields CDR1 SGHRS and CDR2 YFSETQ. Trimming removed 1 base from V and 3 bases from J; junction bases left unmatched: 6. The CDR3 reads CASSLIGQGVYTGELFF. DNA of the CDR3: TGCGCCAGCAGCTTGATTGGACAGGGGGTTTACACCGGGGAGCTGTTTTTT.

The V gene is TRBV15, the J gene TRBJ2-3; possibly TRBD1 for D (5 bases). V lost 0 bases and J lost 2, with 6 bases in between. This CDR3 is built from 14 residues. CDR1 and CDR2 from the germline V gene are LNHNV and YYDKDF (reference sequence). The CDR3 sequence: CATSRDRVTDTQYF. The CDR3 nucleotides read TGTGCCACCAGCAGAGACAGGGTCACAGATACGCAGTATTTT.

CDR3 coding DNA: TGTGCCAGCAGAACGGTCGCGGGGGCCCCTGAAGCTTTCTTT. Translated: CASRTVAGAPEAFF. This chain uses TRBV7-2 with TRBJ1-1; D may be TRBD1 (6 bases). The CDR3 extends over 14 amino acids. Trimming took 6 bases from V and 6 from J, leaving 17 bases between them. The germline V gene has CDR1 SGHTA and CDR2 FQGNSA.

The chain combines TRBV28 with TRBJ1-2; 8 bases align to TRBD1. This CDR3 spans 13 amino acids. From germline, CDR1 is MDHEN and CDR2 SYDVKM. V lost 4 bases and J lost 7; bases outside the gene matches: 5. CDR3: CASSSRGRVGYTF. The CDR3 DNA is TGTGCCAGCAGTTCCAGGGGGCGCGTTGGCTACACCTTC.